The table lists the clone carrying this TCR beta chain with a few counts. Its specificity is unknown. V shed 2 bases and J 7 bases; nucleotides not matched to a gene: 9. The germline gives CDR1 MNHEY, CDR2 SMNVEV (reference sequence). The CDR3 runs 15 residues. This entry comes from a study of identical twins. Unique molecular identifiers were present on cDNA, and template switching added a universal primer site. TCRdb independently ran MiXCR on the 5' RACE reads; one entry per CDR3 protein. This table holds 1.5 million to 2 million distinct CDR3 sequences, under 35% found once. The study, taken as a whole, reports: Findings came from cross-sectional statistics, without long-term follow-up of donors. Cord blood's abundant beta clonotypes had fewer insertions, unlike memory repertoires.

The sample taken for sequencing was cord blood. This chain uses TRBV27 with TRBJ2-7, with 9 bases lining up with TRBD2. This clonotype was obtained from a newborn girl in good health. CDR3 in amino acids: CASSLRIAGVNEQYF. As DNA, the CDR3 is TGTGCCAGCAGTTTACGTATAGCGGGGGTCAATGAGCAGTACTTC.